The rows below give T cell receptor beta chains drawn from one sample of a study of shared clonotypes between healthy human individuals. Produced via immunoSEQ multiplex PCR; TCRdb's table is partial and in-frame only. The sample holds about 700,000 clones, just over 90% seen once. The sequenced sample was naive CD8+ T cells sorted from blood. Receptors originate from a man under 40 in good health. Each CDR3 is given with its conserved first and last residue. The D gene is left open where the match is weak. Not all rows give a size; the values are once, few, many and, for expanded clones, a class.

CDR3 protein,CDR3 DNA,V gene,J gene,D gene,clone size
CASSPGTGGRYTF,TGTGCCAGCAGCCCGGGGACAGGGGGACGCTACACCTTC,TRBV11-2,TRBJ1-2,TRBD1,-
CASRHHLAGEDNEQFF,TGTGCCAGCAGACACCATCTAGCGGGGGAAGACAATGAGCAGTTCTTC,TRBV7-8,TRBJ2-1,TRBD2,-
CASSLGTSGRLSYNEQFF,TGTGCCAGCAGTCTGGGGACTAGCGGGAGGTTGTCCTACAATGAGCAGTTCTTC,TRBV28,TRBJ2-1,TRBD2,few
CASSYPSSTNTGELFF,TGTGCCAGCAGCTACCCGAGTAGTACGAACACCGGGGAGCTGTTTTTT,TRBV13,TRBJ2-2,-,-
CASSLGRLAGRDTQYF,TGTGCCAGCAGCCTAGGCAGACTAGCGGGGAGGGATACGCAGTATTTT,TRBV28,TRBJ2-3,TRBD2,-
CASSSNGLAGDEQFF,TGTGCCAGCAGTTCCAATGGACTAGCGGGAGATGAGCAGTTCTTC,TRBV6-4,TRBJ2-1,TRBD2,-
CASSSGLAGASYNEQFF,TGTGCCAGCAGCTCGGGACTAGCGGGAGCCTCCTACAATGAGCAGTTCTTC,TRBV7-9,TRBJ2-1,TRBD2,-
CSVDRMNTEAFF,TGCAGCGTCGACAGAATGAACACTGAAGCTTTCTTT,TRBV29-1,TRBJ1-1,-,-
CASSLGGAPVETQYF,TGTGCCAGCAGCTTAGGGGGGGCCCCCGTGGAGACCCAGTACTTC,TRBV13,TRBJ2-5,-,-
CASTPRGDSTNEKLFF,TGTGCCAGCACTCCTCGAGGGGATTCAACTAATGAAAAACTGTTTTTT,TRBV7-9,TRBJ1-4,-,-
CASSEAGSGEQYF,TGTGCCAGCAGTGAAGCAGGGAGCGGCGAGCAGTACTTC,TRBV2,TRBJ2-7,-,once
CASSFRDRSRRTDTQYF,TGTGCCAGCAGTTTCAGGGACAGGTCGCGCCGCACAGATACGCAGTATTTT,TRBV28,TRBJ2-3,TRBD1,-
CASNDGREFF,TGTGCCAGCAACGACGGGCGGGAATTCTTC,TRBV5-5,TRBJ2-1,-,-
CASSLVQDRTPNSPLHF,TGTGCCAGCAGCTTAGTTCAGGATCGGACTCCCAATTCACCCCTCCACTTT,TRBV11-2,TRBJ1-6,-,-
CSVVGRHSYNEQFF,TGCAGCGTTGTAGGGCGGCACTCCTACAATGAGCAGTTCTTC,TRBV29-1,TRBJ2-1,-,-
CASTPGTGVGEQYF,TGTGCCAGCACCCCCGGTACAGGGGTGGGTGAGCAGTACTTC,TRBV9,TRBJ2-7,TRBD1,-
CASSVYSGTSFGEQYF,TGTGCCAGCAGCGTATATTCCGGGACTAGCTTTGGCGAGCAGTACTTC,TRBV7-8,TRBJ2-7,TRBD2,-
CASSEESYEQYF,TGTGCCAGCAGTGAGGAAAGCTACGAGCAGTACTTC,TRBV2,TRBJ2-7,-,-
CASSLLGLAGVDDEQFF,TGTGCCAGCAGCTTATTAGGGCTAGCGGGAGTGGACGATGAGCAGTTCTTC,TRBV7-8,TRBJ2-1,TRBD2,-
CSVEDGANYGYTF,TGCAGCGTTGAAGATGGGGCCAACTATGGCTACACCTTC,TRBV29-1,TRBJ1-2,-,-
CAWSSGTRAYEQYF,TGTGCCTGGAGTTCCGGGACCCGAGCCTACGAGCAGTACTTC,TRBV30,TRBJ2-7,-,few
CASSPAGHYEQYF,TGCGCCAGCAGCCCAGCGGGGCACTACGAGCAGTACTTC,TRBV4-1,TRBJ2-7,TRBD2,-
CASSLSARGGHSTDTQYF,TGTGCCAGCAGTTTATCGGCGCGAGGAGGTCATAGCACAGATACGCAGTATTTT,TRBV27,TRBJ2-3,-,-
CASSPPDWRRPDTQYF,TGTGCCAGCAGTCCGCCCGACTGGCGCCGCCCAGATACGCAGTATTTT,TRBV6-6,TRBJ2-3,-,-
CASSLSLNANYGYTF,TGTGCCAGCAGTTTAAGCTTGAACGCTAACTATGGCTACACCTTC,TRBV27,TRBJ1-2,-,-